The TCR beta chain described here comes from a study of blood T cell repertoires in COVID-19. This CDR3 contains 16 residues. The germline gives CDR1 SGHRS, CDR2 YFSETQ. Trimming at V came to 2 bases and at J to 4 bases, leaving 9 bases not matched to a gene. Measured with immunoSEQ multiplex PCR; TCRdb has only the in-frame clones, and not every one. The data contain under 300,000 clones, around 85% of them seen just once; the ten biggest clones take up approximately 4%. This clone has a handful of counts. V usage is TRBV5-1 and J usage is TRBJ1-3, with 7 bases that match TRBD1. Material for sequencing was peripheral blood. The TCR was taken from a woman between 40 and 50 years old with active or convalescent COVID-19. The CDR3 reads CASSFGQEAPGNTIYF. The CDR3 nucleotides read TGCGCCAGCAGCTTCGGACAGGAGGCACCCGGAAACACCATATATTTT.